This is a list of T cell receptor beta chains from one sample in a study of T cell responses to AZD1222 COVID-19 vaccine. Profiling relied on immunoSEQ multiplex PCR, and the TCRdb table lists in-frame clones only, not all of them. The sample carries 150,000 to 180,000 clones, around nine tenths recorded once. Material: peripheral blood, obtained on day 0 of AZD1222 vaccination. Receptor source: an adult in good health. Both conserved end residues are part of each CDR3. A D gene is named only where the DNA matches it firmly. The size of a clone is reported for some rows only, either as once, few or many, or as a class for expanded clones.

v_call: TRBV7-8
clone_size: -
d_call: TRBD1
j_call: TRBJ1-2
cdr3_aa: CASSEGQPYGYTF
cdr3_nt: TGTGCCAGCAGCGAGGGACAGCCCTATGGCTACACCTTC

v_call: TRBV6-2/TRBV6-3
clone_size: few
d_call: TRBD1
j_call: TRBJ1-2
cdr3_aa: CASSRPGTGSYGYTF
cdr3_nt: TGTGCCAGCAGCCGTCCCGGGACAGGATCCTATGGCTACACCTTC

v_call: TRBV4-2
clone_size: -
d_call: TRBD2
j_call: TRBJ2-3
cdr3_aa: CASSQVGGDPTDTQYF
cdr3_nt: TGTGCCAGCAGCCAAGTCGGGGGGGACCCCACAGATACGCAGTATTTT

v_call: TRBV7-7
clone_size: -
d_call: -
j_call: TRBJ1-1
cdr3_aa: CAKTENRVKSEAFF
cdr3_nt: TGTGCCAAAACCGAGAACAGGGTTAAATCTGAAGCTTTCTTT

v_call: TRBV5-1
clone_size: -
d_call: -
j_call: TRBJ1-6
cdr3_aa: CASSAQEGPYNSPLHF
cdr3_nt: TGCGCCAGCAGTGCACAGGAGGGCCCCTATAATTCACCCCTCCACTTT

v_call: TRBV5-5
clone_size: -
d_call: -
j_call: TRBJ1-1
cdr3_aa: CASTAAGFAEAFF
cdr3_nt: TGTGCCAGCACCGCCGCGGGCTTTGCTGAAGCTTTCTTT

v_call: TRBV11-2
clone_size: -
d_call: -
j_call: TRBJ1-6
cdr3_aa: CASSWGGDSPLHF
cdr3_nt: TGTGCCAGCAGCTGGGGAGGGGATTCACCCCTCCACTTT

v_call: TRBV20-1
clone_size: -
d_call: -
j_call: TRBJ2-7
cdr3_aa: CSARTTYEQYF
cdr3_nt: TGCAGTGCTAGGACGACCTACGAGCAGTACTTC

v_call: TRBV30
clone_size: -
d_call: -
j_call: TRBJ1-6
cdr3_aa: CAWSRGGDPYNSPLHF
cdr3_nt: TGTGCCTGGTCACGGGGTGGAGACCCCTATAATTCACCCCTCCACTTT

v_call: TRBV5-1
clone_size: -
d_call: -
j_call: TRBJ2-7
cdr3_aa: CASSSPDRVGYEQYF
cdr3_nt: TGCGCCAGCAGCTCTCCTGACAGAGTGGGCTACGAGCAGTACTTC

v_call: TRBV2
clone_size: -
d_call: -
j_call: TRBJ1-2
cdr3_aa: CASSEFLHGYTF
cdr3_nt: TGTGCCAGCAGTGAATTCCTCCACGGCTACACCTTC

v_call: TRBV18
clone_size: -
d_call: TRBD1
j_call: TRBJ2-7
cdr3_aa: CASANRGRNNEQYF
cdr3_nt: TGTGCCAGCGCCAACAGGGGGCGCAACAACGAGCAGTACTTC

v_call: TRBV30
clone_size: -
d_call: TRBD2
j_call: TRBJ2-5
cdr3_aa: CAWKYGVRAGGPRETQYF
cdr3_nt: TGTGCCTGGAAATATGGGGTACGAGCGGGGGGGCCTCGAGAGACCCAGTACTTC

v_call: TRBV12-3/TRBV12-4
clone_size: few
d_call: -
j_call: TRBJ1-2
cdr3_aa: CASSPLGNYGYTF
cdr3_nt: TGTGCCAGCAGTCCCCTAGGAAACTATGGCTACACCTTC

v_call: TRBV7-6
clone_size: -
d_call: -
j_call: TRBJ1-1
cdr3_aa: CASSLRPENTEAFF
cdr3_nt: TGTGCCAGCAGCCTCCGGCCAGAGAACACTGAAGCTTTCTTT

v_call: TRBV30
clone_size: -
d_call: -
j_call: TRBJ1-5
cdr3_aa: CAWSGITGSNQPQHF
cdr3_nt: TGTGCCTGGAGTGGGATAACGGGAAGCAATCAGCCCCAGCATTTT

v_call: TRBV29-1
clone_size: -
d_call: -
j_call: TRBJ1-2
cdr3_aa: CSVDRVDGYTF
cdr3_nt: TGCAGCGTTGACAGGGTAGATGGCTACACCTTC

v_call: TRBV27
clone_size: -
d_call: TRBD2
j_call: TRBJ2-4
cdr3_aa: CASMGLAVLGKNIQYF
cdr3_nt: TGTGCCAGCATGGGACTAGCGGTCCTCGGCAAAAACATTCAGTACTTC

v_call: TRBV12-3/TRBV12-4
clone_size: -
d_call: TRBD1
j_call: TRBJ1-2
cdr3_aa: CASSPDRVQGYTF
cdr3_nt: TGTGCCAGCAGCCCGGACAGGGTGCAAGGCTACACCTTC

v_call: TRBV7-2
clone_size: -
d_call: -
j_call: TRBJ2-5
cdr3_aa: CASSLVGAQETQYF
cdr3_nt: TGTGCCAGCAGCTTAGTCGGGGCACAAGAGACCCAGTACTTC

v_call: TRBV3-1/TRBV3-2
clone_size: -
d_call: -
j_call: TRBJ1-4
cdr3_aa: CASSQVVANEKLFF
cdr3_nt: TGTGCCAGCAGCCAAGTCGTGGCTAATGAAAAACTGTTTTTT

v_call: TRBV5-1
clone_size: -
d_call: TRBD1
j_call: TRBJ2-3
cdr3_aa: CASSLDGTGYTDTQYF
cdr3_nt: TGCGCCAGCAGCTTGGACGGGACAGGGTACACAGATACGCAGTATTTT

v_call: TRBV12-3/TRBV12-4
clone_size: -
d_call: -
j_call: TRBJ1-2
cdr3_aa: CASTQDQGYGYTF
cdr3_nt: TGTGCCAGCACCCAGGACCAGGGCTATGGCTACACCTTC

v_call: TRBV5-1
clone_size: -
d_call: TRBD2
j_call: TRBJ2-1
cdr3_aa: CASSPGLAGVQYNEQFF
cdr3_nt: TGCGCCAGCAGCCCGGGACTAGCGGGGGTTCAGTACAATGAGCAGTTCTTC

v_call: TRBV28
clone_size: -
d_call: -
j_call: TRBJ1-2
cdr3_aa: CASSAWADFNYGYTF
cdr3_nt: TGTGCCAGCAGTGCGTGGGCCGACTTTAACTATGGCTACACCTTC

v_call: TRBV12-3/TRBV12-4
clone_size: -
d_call: -
j_call: TRBJ2-1
cdr3_aa: CASSRTYNEQFF
cdr3_nt: TGTGCCAGCAGTCGAACGTACAATGAGCAGTTCTTC

v_call: TRBV2
clone_size: -
d_call: -
j_call: TRBJ2-2
cdr3_aa: CASAYGLAGTGELFF
cdr3_nt: TGTGCCAGCGCCTACGGACTGGCGGGCACCGGGGAGCTGTTTTTT

v_call: TRBV5-6
clone_size: -
d_call: -
j_call: TRBJ1-1
cdr3_aa: CASSLDVEAFF
cdr3_nt: TGTGCCAGCAGCTTGGATGTTGAAGCTTTCTTT

v_call: TRBV20-1
clone_size: -
d_call: -
j_call: TRBJ1-1
cdr3_aa: CSAIGVTEAFF
cdr3_nt: TGCAGTGCAATTGGGGTCACTGAAGCTTTCTTT

v_call: TRBV12-5
clone_size: -
d_call: -
j_call: TRBJ2-2
cdr3_aa: CASGLRGDGGELFF
cdr3_nt: TGTGCTAGTGGTTTGAGAGGAGATGGCGGGGAGCTGTTTTTT

v_call: TRBV6-5
clone_size: -
d_call: -
j_call: TRBJ1-6
cdr3_aa: CASHRSYNSPLHF
cdr3_nt: TGTGCCAGCCACAGGTCCTATAATTCACCCCTCCACTTT

v_call: TRBV5-1
clone_size: -
d_call: -
j_call: TRBJ1-1
cdr3_aa: CASSWTAMNTEAFF
cdr3_nt: TGCGCCAGCAGCTGGACAGCTATGAACACTGAAGCTTTCTTT

v_call: TRBV19
clone_size: -
d_call: -
j_call: TRBJ1-1
cdr3_aa: CASSIGQGVAAFF
cdr3_nt: TGTGCCAGTAGTATCGGGCAGGGAGTTGCAGCTTTCTTT

v_call: TRBV12-3/TRBV12-4
clone_size: few
d_call: -
j_call: TRBJ1-1
cdr3_aa: CASSPGPSPPAFF
cdr3_nt: TGTGCCAGCAGCCCCGGGCCCAGCCCCCCGGCTTTCTTT

v_call: TRBV5-1
clone_size: -
d_call: TRBD1
j_call: TRBJ1-3
cdr3_aa: CASSSPWTGTDTIYF
cdr3_nt: TGCGCCAGCAGCTCCCCCTGGACAGGGACGGACACCATATATTTT

v_call: TRBV4-3
clone_size: -
d_call: -
j_call: TRBJ2-1
cdr3_aa: CASSQNAGAYGEQFF
cdr3_nt: TGCGCCAGCAGCCAGAACGCTGGGGCCTACGGTGAGCAGTTCTTC

v_call: TRBV5-5
clone_size: -
d_call: -
j_call: TRBJ2-2
cdr3_aa: CASSLYPADTGELFF
cdr3_nt: TGTGCCAGCAGCTTGTATCCAGCGGACACCGGGGAGCTGTTTTTT

v_call: TRBV30
clone_size: -
d_call: -
j_call: TRBJ1-5
cdr3_aa: CAWSVGGDQPQHF
cdr3_nt: TGTGCCTGGAGTGTGGGGGGCGATCAGCCCCAGCATTTT

v_call: TRBV18
clone_size: once
d_call: -
j_call: TRBJ1-2
cdr3_aa: CASSLGDNYGYTF
cdr3_nt: TGTGCCAGCTCACTGGGGGATAACTATGGCTACACCTTC